The present entry profiles one T cell receptor beta chain with its context. No antigen is known for it. This sample was included in a study of cytomegalovirus exposure and HLA in healthy donors. The ends were cut back, 5 bases at V and 5 bases at J, with 16 bases in the middle. The germline gives CDR1 LNHDA, CDR2 SQIVND (reference sequence). CDR3 length equals 15 residues. Overall study results and limits: Most TCR sequences were seen very rarely across donors, but some public TCRs occurred in many.

This PCR relied on a set of 60 Vbeta primers and 13 Jbeta primers. Data came from immunoSEQ multiplex PCR; TCRdb stores just in-frame clones and leaves some out. The sample holds some 26,000 clones. This sequence originates from a male donor in good health and CMV-seropositive. The chain has TRBV19 and TRBJ1-5; the D gene is possibly TRBD1 (6 bases). The sequencing sample was made of PBMCs. CDR3 residues: CASSPPRDIYQPQHF. DNA of the CDR3: TGTGCCAGTAGTCCGCCCCGGGACATTTATCAGCCCCAGCATTTT.